The 2 T cell receptor beta chains given below trace back to one sample, sequenced in a study of response to subunit inactivated influenza vaccine. TCRdb used MiXCR to reprocess the RT-PCR reads, holding one entry per CDR3 protein. This repertoire shows 610,000 or so distinct CDR3 sequences, 14% found once; its top ten account for approximately 10%. The source was PBMCs from blood, collected approximately 13 days after vaccination. The receptor set was obtained from a man between 50 and 59 years old who received an inactivated influenza vaccine.

A remark on this clonotype: A much bigger clone sits one base away, suggesting this may be a read error. The chain uses TRBV28 and TRBJ2-7, with D unclear. Germline CDR1 and CDR2: MDHEN and SYDVKM. The germline V and J ends were trimmed by 5 bases and 4 bases, with 12 bases remaining between them. The CDR3 is made up of 13 amino acids. The CDR3 protein is CASSDATSYEQYF. CDR3 DNA: TGTGCCAGCAGTGACGCGACATCTTACGAGCAGTACTTC.

This clonotype was detected many times. This chain connects TRBV7-8 to TRBJ2-3; 7 positions agree with TRBD1. Germline CDR1 SGHVS, CDR2 FQNEAQ. CDR3 size: 16 residues. The ends lost 2 bases at V and 2 bases at J; junction bases unmatched: 7. The chain's CDR3 is CASSLRDSAITDTQYF. CDR3 in DNA: TGTGCCAGCAGCTTACGGGACAGCGCGATCACAGATACGCAGTATTTT.